The 11 T cell receptor beta chains below come from one sample, sequenced in a study of regulatory T cells in long-lasting Graves disease. Time point of the sample: newly diagnosed GD, antithyroid drugs for less than 3 months. Following extraction of RNA from PBMCs, that RNA was used to make the TCR library. Sequencing libraries for TCR beta were prepared with iRepertoire HTBI primers and Arm-PCR of CDR3 regions. Each CDR3 protein gets one entry after TCRdb re-called the multiplex PCR reads with MiXCR. There are around 250,000 distinct CDR3 sequences in the sample; 20% to 25% occur only once, and about 15% lies in the top ten. The input for sequencing was peripheral blood mononuclear cells (PBMCs), taken at new diagnosis, from a patient treated with antithyroid drugs. The receptors shown here come from a female donor with Graves disease.

This clonotype showed up many times. This chain connects TRBV7-2 to TRBJ2-3, with a tentative D call TRBD1 (6 bases). CDR1 and CDR2 (germline): SGHTA, FQGNSA. Trimming removed 1 base at V and 3 bases at J, with 11 bases between. This CDR3 has 15 residues. CDR3 DNA: TGTGCCAGCAGCTTAGGGGGCCAGGGGACAGATACGCAGTATTTT. Its protein product is CASSLGGQGTDTQYF. Complete variable domain (other parts from reference TRBV7-2 and TRBJ2-3): GAGVSQSPSNKVTEKGKDVELRCDPISGHTALYWYRQSLGQGLEFLIYFQGNSAPDKSGLPSDRFSAERTGGSVSTLTIQRTQQEDSAVYLCASSLGGQGTDTQYFGPGTRLTVL.

This clonotype was observed once. CDR3 protein: CASSSRDGNIQYF. CDR3 coding DNA: TGTGCCAGCAGCTCCCGGGACGGAAACATTCAGTACTTC. V and J are TRBV7-3 and TRBJ2-7; D is possibly TRBD1 or TRBD2 (5 bases each). The J call may be faulty, since TRBJ2-4 better matches the DNA end. The germline CDR1 and CDR2 sequences are SGHTA and FQGTGA. The CDR3 consists of 13 residues.

This clonotype has just a few counts. The gene calls are TRBV12-3 or TRBV12-4 and TRBJ1-1; unclear D gene. The ends were cut back, 5 bases at V and 1 base at J, with 8 bases in the middle. The CDR3 length is 13 residues. This chain's CDR3 is CASSPNRNTEAFF. The CDR3 region has the DNA TGTGCCAGCAGTCCCAACAGGAACACTGAAGCTTTCTTT.

The V and J genes are TRBV30 and TRBJ2-1, with 7 bases aligning to TRBD2. Germline CDR1 reads GTSNPN; CDR2 reads SVGIG (reference sequence). The V segment lost 5 bases and the J segment 3 bases; nucleotides outside the gene matches: 10. This CDR3 region has 15 residues. The CDR3 here is CAWVPGSGIYNEQFF. The CDR3 nucleotides are TGTGCCTGGGTACCGGGGAGCGGGATCTACAATGAGCAGTTCTTC.

In its sample, this clonotype was seen many times. The chain couples TRBV7-9 to TRBJ2-7, with D possibly matching TRBD2 (5 bases). The CDR3 spans 14 residues. CDR1 is SEHNR, CDR2 FQNEAQ, per germline (reference sequence). Trimming left V 1 base short and J 5 bases short, with 12 bases between. CDR3 sequence (DNA): TGTGCCAGCAGCTTAGACGGGGTTGGGGACGAGCAGTACTTC. Protein sequence: CASSLDGVGDEQYF.

At least ten counts were recorded for this clonotype. The chain joins TRBV7-9 to TRBJ2-7, with unresolved D. Trimming removed 4 bases at V and 2 bases at J, with 9 bases between. The CDR3 spans 13 residues. Germline values: CDR1 SEHNR, CDR2 FQNEAQ (reference sequence). The CDR3 protein is CASSWQTAYEQYF. CDR3 coding DNA: TGTGCCAGCAGCTGGCAGACCGCCTACGAGCAGTACTTC.

This clonotype was detected many times. The chain links TRBV28 to TRBJ2-1; weak D call: TRBD2 (6 bases). V was shortened by 2 bases and J by 9 bases, with 14 bases between the two germline ends. CDR3 length equals 14 residues. CDR1 is MDHEN and CDR2 is SYDVKM in the germline V gene. The CDR3 sequence is CASSLGRGLGEQFF. CDR3 DNA sequence: TGTGCCAGCAGTTTAGGACGGGGGTTAGGTGAGCAGTTCTTC. The full variable domain, completed using reference TRBV28 and TRBJ2-1, is DVKVTQSSRYLVKRTGEKVFLECVQDMDHENMFWYRQDPGLGLRLIYFSYDVKMKEKGDIPEGYSVSREKKERFSLILESASTNQTSMYLCASSLGRGLGEQFFGPGTRLTVL.

This clonotype was seen only a few times. Given a much more abundant clone one base away, this may be a read error. The chain employs TRBV7-2 and TRBJ1-3; D might be TRBD1 (5 bases). CDR3 length equals 15 residues. Looked up from germline, CDR1 is SGHTA and CDR2 is FQGNSA. V was shortened by 4 bases and J by 4 bases, with 14 bases between the two germline ends. CDR3: CASSSYMGLGNTIYF. The CDR3 nucleotides are TGTGCCAGCAGCTCATACATGGGGCTCGGAAACACCATATATTTT.

This clonotype was detected only once. The chain couples TRBV28 to TRBJ2-7; D gene ambiguous. The V gene lost 8 bases and the J gene lost 1 base, with 12 bases spanning the gap. CDR3 length equals 13 residues. Germline V CDR1 and CDR2: MDHEN, SYDVKM. The CDR3 loop reads CASLRLRSYEQYF. CDR3 DNA sequence: TGTGCCAGCCTGAGATTAAGGTCCTACGAGCAGTACTTC.

The chain carries TRBV5-1 and TRBJ2-4; D is possibly TRBD1 or TRBD2 (5 bases each). With 0 bases removed from V and 9 bases from J, the gap between germline ends came to 13 bases. CDR3 length: 14 residues. Germline assignment: CDR1 SGHRS and CDR2 YFSETQ. CDR3: CASSLGGKAGIQYF. The CDR3 bases are TGCGCCAGCAGCTTGGGGGGGAAGGCGGGCATTCAGTACTTC.

About this clonotype: This may arise from a read error, as a much more abundant clone is one base away. The chain is built from TRBV27 and TRBJ1-1; D gene unclear. Trimming cost V 5 bases and J 11 bases, with 18 bases left between them. The CDR3 length is 13 residues. Germline V gene data show CDR1 as MNHEY and CDR2 as SMNVEV (reference sequence). The CDR3 here is CASSDLDGLMAFF. The CDR3 DNA follows: TGTGCCAGCAGTGATTTGGACGGACTCATGGCTTTCTTT.